This is a list of T cell receptor beta chains from one sample in a study of blood T cells in healthy people across ages. TCRdb used MiXCR to reprocess the 5' RACE reads, holding one entry per CDR3 protein. This table has around 800,000 distinct CDR3 sequences, roughly 26% appearing once. These same data were also listed under a study on T cells of mothers and their children.

The sample taken for sequencing was blood. Receptors originate from a boy aged 5 to 17 in good health. Each CDR3 is given with its conserved first and last residue. D genes are given only for firm matches. Clone size, where shown, is once, few, many, or a class for clones that have expanded.

cdr3_aa cdr3_nt v_call d_call clone_size j_call
CASSLDASGGARTNTGELFF TGTGCCAGCAGCTTGGACGCTAGCGGGGGGGCCCGGACGAACACCGGGGAGCTGTTTTTT TRBV5-4 TRBD2 few TRBJ2-2
CASRPDRFNEQFF TGTGCCAGCAGGCCCGACCGATTCAATGAGCAGTTCTTC TRBV6-5 NA NA TRBJ2-1
CASSSRARSEQYF TGTGCCAGCAGCTCAAGAGCCAGATCCGAGCAGTACTTC TRBV7-9 NA NA TRBJ2-7
CATSHSRGGETQYF TGTGCCACCAGTCACAGCCGTGGGGGAGAGACCCAGTACTTC TRBV24-1 NA NA TRBJ2-5
CASSIWTGGSDQPQRF TGTGCCAGCAGCATTTGGACGGGAGGAAGTGATCAGCCCCAGCGTTTT TRBV7-9 NA NA TRBJ1-5
CASSGNRASEDGYTF TGTGCCAGCAGTGGAAACAGAGCGTCGGAGGATGGCTACACCTTC TRBV27 NA NA TRBJ1-2
CATSGVGTGTDTGELFF TGTGCCACCAGTGGTGTTGGGACAGGCACCGACACCGGGGAGCTGTTTTTT TRBV24-1 TRBD1 NA TRBJ2-2
CASSLGLSVTDPEAFF TGTGCCAGCAGCTTAGGCCTGTCGGTCACGGATCCCGAAGCTTTCTTT TRBV13 NA NA TRBJ1-1
CASSLSPFSSRANVLTF TGTGCCAGCAGCTTAAGTCCCTTCAGCTCTCGGGCCAACGTCCTGACTTTC TRBV7-3 NA few TRBJ2-6
CASSIRGFDNEQFF TGTGCCAGCAGCATCAGGGGCTTTGACAATGAGCAGTTCTTC TRBV7-9 NA few TRBJ2-1
CASSYAPNEKLFF TGTGCCAGCAGTTACGCACCTAATGAAAAACTGTTTTTT TRBV6-6 NA few TRBJ1-4
CASSLLGQGAHEQYF TGTGCCAGCAGTTTATTGGGACAGGGGGCGCACGAGCAGTACTTC TRBV28 TRBD1 few TRBJ2-7
CASSPEPGDEQYF TGTGCCAGCAGCCCCGAACCAGGGGACGAGCAGTACTTC TRBV9 NA few TRBJ2-7
CASSLGGAQGPNYGYTF TGTGCCAGCAGCTTAGGGGGGGCCCAGGGCCCTAACTATGGCTACACCTTC TRBV7-2 NA NA TRBJ1-2
CASGYGLAVYNEQFF TGTGCTAGTGGTTACGGACTAGCGGTCTACAATGAGCAGTTCTTC TRBV12-5 TRBD2 NA TRBJ2-1
CSVSPGYEQYF TGCAGCGTTTCCCCGGGATACGAGCAGTACTTC TRBV29-1 NA NA TRBJ2-7
CASSLWGGTANYEQYF TGTGCCAGCAGTCTCTGGGGGGGGACGGCCAACTACGAGCAGTACTTC TRBV27 TRBD2 NA TRBJ2-7
CASRGTGWWSYEQYF TGTGCCAGCAGGGGGACAGGGTGGTGGTCCTACGAGCAGTACTTC TRBV27 TRBD1 few TRBJ2-7
CASSLGQGTSSYEQYF TGCGCCAGCAGCTTGGGACAGGGTACCTCTTCCTACGAGCAGTACTTC TRBV5-1 TRBD1 NA TRBJ2-7
CASSNGAWELFF TGCGCCAGCAGCAACGGAGCATGGGAGCTGTTTTTT TRBV5-1 NA NA TRBJ2-2
CASSSGTVQVEALFF TGCGCCAGCAGCTCGGGCACCGTACAGGTCGAGGCACTGTTTTTT TRBV5-1 NA few TRBJ1-4
CASSAPGFETQYF TGTGCCAGCAGCGCCCCAGGGTTTGAGACCCAGTACTTC TRBV7-2 NA NA TRBJ2-5
CASSYGTGTPYNEQFF TGTGCCAGCAGTTACGGGACAGGGACACCCTACAATGAGCAGTTCTTC TRBV6-5 TRBD1 few TRBJ2-1
CSARIPGAGDTQYF TGCAGTGCTAGGATCCCCGGGGCCGGGGATACGCAGTATTTT TRBV20-1 NA NA TRBJ2-3
CSATISGPPDTQYF TGCAGTGCTACCATATCGGGGCCGCCAGATACGCAGTATTTT TRBV20-1 NA few TRBJ2-3
CASSDSGSNEKLFF TGTGCCAGCAGTGATTCGGGGTCTAATGAAAAACTGTTTTTT TRBV2 NA few TRBJ1-4
CASMIDTQYF TGTGCCAGCATGATTGATACGCAGTATTTT TRBV12-3/TRBV12-4 NA NA TRBJ2-3
CASGTELDEQFF TGTGCCAGCGGGACTGAGCTCGATGAGCAGTTCTTC TRBV7-3 NA NA TRBJ2-1
CASSLRYGTGGMNTEAFF TGTGCCAGCAGCTTACGCTACGGGACAGGTGGAATGAACACTGAAGCTTTCTTT TRBV7-2 TRBD1 NA TRBJ1-1
CAGWDRGICEQYF TGTGCCGGATGGGACAGGGGCATCTGCGAGCAGTACTTC TRBV30 TRBD1 NA TRBJ2-7
CASSQTGGARGTEAFF TGTGCCAGCAGTCAAACAGGGGGCGCGAGGGGCACTGAAGCTTTCTTT TRBV12-3/TRBV12-4 TRBD1 NA TRBJ1-1
CASSFLGPGQETQYF TGTGCCAGCAGCTTCCTCGGTCCGGGGCAAGAGACCCAGTACTTC TRBV7-2 NA NA TRBJ2-5
CASSQVVDYEQYF TGCGCCAGCAGCCAGGTAGTCGACTACGAGCAGTACTTC TRBV4-1 NA few TRBJ2-7
CASGLRLQGKRGREQYF TGTGCTAGTGGTTTGAGATTGCAGGGGAAACGGGGAAGGGAGCAGTACTTC TRBV12-5 NA NA TRBJ2-7
CASPRRGGDTEAFF TGTGCCAGCCCAAGGCGGGGCGGCGACACTGAAGCTTTCTTT TRBV6-6 NA few TRBJ1-1
CASSQDGGSEQFF TGTGCCAGCAGCCAAGATGGGGGATCCGAGCAGTTCTTC TRBV3-1 NA NA TRBJ2-1
CASSPSRPGQKLYGYTF TGTGCCAGCAGTCCATCCCGCCCGGGACAGAAATTATATGGCTACACCTTC TRBV12-3/TRBV12-4 TRBD1 NA TRBJ1-2
CASSATGTEFEQFF TGTGCCAGCAGCGCAACCGGGACTGAATTTGAGCAGTTCTTC TRBV9 NA NA TRBJ2-1
CASSRTFGGLQETQYF TGTGCCAGCAGCCGAACCTTCGGAGGGCTACAAGAGACCCAGTACTTC TRBV4-2 NA NA TRBJ2-5
CASKIAGGGYEQYF TGTGCCAGCAAAATAGCGGGGGGGGGATACGAGCAGTACTTC TRBV2 TRBD2 few TRBJ2-7
CASSRRGGLDRSSYNEQFF TGTGCCAGCAGCCGACGGGGGGGCTTGGACCGTAGCTCCTACAATGAGCAGTTCTTC TRBV7-9 TRBD2 NA TRBJ2-1
CASSTDRGGGYTF TGTGCCAGCAGCACGGACAGGGGTGGGGGCTACACCTTC TRBV6-5 TRBD1 few TRBJ1-2
CASSPGRRGYEQYF TGTGCCAGCAGTCCGGGACGACGGGGATACGAGCAGTACTTC TRBV6-5 NA few TRBJ2-7
CASSLGSSGDNEQFF TGTGCCAGCAGCTTAGGATCTAGCGGGGACAATGAGCAGTTCTTC TRBV11-2 TRBD2 few TRBJ2-1
CASSQESGPLTGYTF TGTGCCAGCAGCCAAGAATCGGGGCCGCTCACTGGCTACACCTTC TRBV3-1 NA NA TRBJ1-2
CASSQPGHIYEQYF TGTGCCAGCAGCCAACCCGGACACATTTACGAGCAGTACTTC TRBV3-1 NA few TRBJ2-7
CASSPQDNSYEQYF TGTGCCAGCAGCCCACAGGACAACTCCTACGAGCAGTACTTC TRBV9 NA few TRBJ2-7
CASSHGGSYNEQFF TGTGCCAGCAGCCATGGGGGCAGCTACAATGAGCAGTTCTTC TRBV3-1 NA few TRBJ2-1
CASTEQGWEQYF TGTGCCAGCACTGAACAGGGTTGGGAGCAGTACTTC TRBV2 NA few TRBJ2-7
CSADKGTSEKLFF TGCAGTGCTGACAAAGGGACATCCGAAAAACTGTTTTTT TRBV20-1 NA NA TRBJ1-4
CASRAGTGHEQYF TGTGCCAGCCGTGCGGGGACAGGCCACGAGCAGTACTTC TRBV7-9 TRBD1 NA TRBJ2-7
CSVVTAGELFF TGCAGCGTTGTGACCGCCGGGGAGCTGTTTTTT TRBV29-1 NA NA TRBJ2-2
CASSQVLEREGQSTDTQYF TGTGCCAGCAGCCAAGTGTTAGAGCGGGAGGGCCAAAGCACAGATACGCAGTATTTT TRBV3-1 TRBD2 few TRBJ2-3
CASSSQKGVNYGYTF TGTGCCAGCAGCTCCCAGAAAGGGGTGAACTATGGCTACACCTTC TRBV7-2 NA NA TRBJ1-2
CASSESYGQGGYTF TGCGCCAGCAGTGAGTCTTACGGACAGGGGGGCTACACCTTC TRBV10-2 TRBD1 NA TRBJ1-2